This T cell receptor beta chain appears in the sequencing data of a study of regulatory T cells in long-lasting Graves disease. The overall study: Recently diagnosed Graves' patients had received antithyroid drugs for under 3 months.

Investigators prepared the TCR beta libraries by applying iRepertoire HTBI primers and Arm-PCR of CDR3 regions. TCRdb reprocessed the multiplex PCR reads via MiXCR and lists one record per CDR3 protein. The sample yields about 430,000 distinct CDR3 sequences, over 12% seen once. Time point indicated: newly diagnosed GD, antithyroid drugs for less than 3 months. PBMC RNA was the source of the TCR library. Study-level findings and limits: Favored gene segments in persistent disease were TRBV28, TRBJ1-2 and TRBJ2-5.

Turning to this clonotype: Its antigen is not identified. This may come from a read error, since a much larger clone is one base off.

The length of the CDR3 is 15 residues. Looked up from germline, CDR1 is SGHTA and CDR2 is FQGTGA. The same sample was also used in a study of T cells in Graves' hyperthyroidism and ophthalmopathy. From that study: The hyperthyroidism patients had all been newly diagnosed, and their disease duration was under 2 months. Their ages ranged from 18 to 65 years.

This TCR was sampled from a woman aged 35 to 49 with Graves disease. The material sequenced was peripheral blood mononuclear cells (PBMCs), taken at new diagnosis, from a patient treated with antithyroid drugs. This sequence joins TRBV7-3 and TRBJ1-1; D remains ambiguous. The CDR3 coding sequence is TGTGCCAGCTCGCCGGGGTCGGAGAGGAACACTGAAGCTTTATTT. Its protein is CASSPGSERNTEALF. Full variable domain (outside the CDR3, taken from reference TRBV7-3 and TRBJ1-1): GAGVSQTPSNKVTEKGKYVELRCDPISGHTALYWYRQSLGQGPEFLIYFQGTGAADDSGLPNDRFFAVRPEGSVSTLKIQRTERGDSAVYLCASSPGSERNTEALFGQGTRLTVV.